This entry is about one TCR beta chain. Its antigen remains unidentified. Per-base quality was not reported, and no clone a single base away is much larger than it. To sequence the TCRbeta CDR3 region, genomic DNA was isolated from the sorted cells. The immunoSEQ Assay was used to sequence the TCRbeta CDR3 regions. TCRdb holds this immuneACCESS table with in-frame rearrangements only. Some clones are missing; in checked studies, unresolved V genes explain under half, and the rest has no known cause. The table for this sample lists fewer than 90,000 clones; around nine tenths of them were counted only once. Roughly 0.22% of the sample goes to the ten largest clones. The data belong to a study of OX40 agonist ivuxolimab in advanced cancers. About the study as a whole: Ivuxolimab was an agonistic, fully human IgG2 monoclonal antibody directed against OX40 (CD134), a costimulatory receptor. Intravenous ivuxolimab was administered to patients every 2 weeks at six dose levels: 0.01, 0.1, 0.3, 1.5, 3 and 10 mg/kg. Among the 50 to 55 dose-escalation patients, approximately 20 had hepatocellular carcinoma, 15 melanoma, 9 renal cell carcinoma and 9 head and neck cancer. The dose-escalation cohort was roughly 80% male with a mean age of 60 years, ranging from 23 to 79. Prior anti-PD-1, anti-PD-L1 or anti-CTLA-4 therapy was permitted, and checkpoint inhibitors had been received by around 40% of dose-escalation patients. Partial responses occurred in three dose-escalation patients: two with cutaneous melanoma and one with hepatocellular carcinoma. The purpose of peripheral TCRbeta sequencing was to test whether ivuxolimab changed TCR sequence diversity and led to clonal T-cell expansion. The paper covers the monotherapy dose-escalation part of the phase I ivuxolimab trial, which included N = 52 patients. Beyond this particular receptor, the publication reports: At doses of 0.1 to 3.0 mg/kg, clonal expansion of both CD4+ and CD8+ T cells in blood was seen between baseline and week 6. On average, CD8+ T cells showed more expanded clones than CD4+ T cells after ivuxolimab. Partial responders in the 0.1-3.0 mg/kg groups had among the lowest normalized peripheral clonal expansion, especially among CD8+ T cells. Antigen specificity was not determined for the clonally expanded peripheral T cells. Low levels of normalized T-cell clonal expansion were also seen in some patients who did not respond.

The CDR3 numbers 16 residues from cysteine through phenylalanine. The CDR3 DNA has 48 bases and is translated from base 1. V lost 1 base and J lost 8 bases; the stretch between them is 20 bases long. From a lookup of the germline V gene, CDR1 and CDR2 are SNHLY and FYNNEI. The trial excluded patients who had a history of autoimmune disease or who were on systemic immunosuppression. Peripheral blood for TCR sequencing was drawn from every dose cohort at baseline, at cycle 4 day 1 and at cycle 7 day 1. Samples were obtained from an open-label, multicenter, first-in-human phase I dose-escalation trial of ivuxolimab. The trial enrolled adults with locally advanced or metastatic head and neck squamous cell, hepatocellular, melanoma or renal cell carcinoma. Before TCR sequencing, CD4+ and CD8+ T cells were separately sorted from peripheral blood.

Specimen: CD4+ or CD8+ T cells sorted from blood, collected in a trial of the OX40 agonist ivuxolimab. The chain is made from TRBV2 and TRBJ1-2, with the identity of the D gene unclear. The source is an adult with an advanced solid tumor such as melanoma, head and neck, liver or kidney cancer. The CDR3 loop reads CASSEGKVFMGYGYTF. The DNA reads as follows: TGTGCCAGCAGTGAAGGAAAGGTCTTTATGGGTTACGGCTACACCTTC.